These 27 T cell receptor beta chains originate from one sample sequenced in a study of blood T cells in healthy people across ages. PCR was performed a second time for about 6 to 11 cycles using a sample-barcoded 5' primer and a J-beta primer mix. TCRdb reprocessed the 5' RACE reads via MiXCR and lists one record per CDR3 protein. The repertoire holds about 1,400,000 distinct CDR3 sequences, approximately 40% seen once, with roughly 7.9% in the top ten. Sequenced: blood. The source of these receptors is a young woman in good health.

On this clonotype itself: Because the CDR3's place on the DNA is in doubt, the DNA is left out and the CDR3 is given as listed by TCRdb. The chain links TRBV2 to TRBJ2-1; the table's D call, TRBD1, has no DNA check behind it. Germline assignment: CDR1 SNHLY and CDR2 FYNNEI. The CDR3 is made up of 14 amino acids, end residues included. CDR3 amino acids: CASILDRDYNEQFF.

Of note for this clonotype: This may stem from a read error, because a much larger clone lies one nucleotide away. The chain employs TRBV20-1 and TRBJ2-1; 7 bases align to TRBD2. CDR3 size: 15 residues. The germline CDR1 and CDR2 sequences are DFQATT and SNEGSKA (reference sequence). Unmatched junction bases numbered 15, after V lost 5 bases and J lost 8 bases. DNA for the CDR3: TGCAGTGCTCCGAGCCAAAGCGGGAAGTACCATGAGCAGTTCTTC. Translating it yields CSAPSQSGKYHEQFF.

In this sample, this clonotype turned up once. The chain uses TRBV18 and TRBJ2-7; D unresolved. V was trimmed by 1 base and J by 6 bases, leaving 13 bases between them. Germline CDR1 is KGHSH and CDR2 is LQKENI. The length of the CDR3 is 14 residues. The DNA for the CDR3 is TGTGCCAGCTCACCACTTGATGGGTTAGGCGAGCAGTACTTC. It is translated as CASSPLDGLGEQYF.

The chain links TRBV6-5 to TRBJ2-7, with 7 nucleotides matching TRBD1. The CDR3 contains 15 residues. The germline V gene encodes CDR1 MNHEY and CDR2 SVGAGI. V dropped 6 bases and J dropped 3; count of bases not matched to a gene: 11. This CDR3 is CASRTTRDSNYEQYF. For the CDR3, the DNA is TGTGCCAGCAGAACAACCCGGGACAGCAACTACGAGCAGTACTTC.

For this clonotype: Being one base from a much bigger clone, this may be a read error. V usage is TRBV6-6 and J usage is TRBJ2-7; D perhaps matches TRBD1 (6 bases). The CDR3 spans 15 residues. The V and J ends lost 5 bases and 3 bases respectively, with 17 bases between them. Per germline, CDR1 MNHNY and CDR2 SVGAGI (reference sequence). CDR3 residues: CASSGLPGVYYEQYF. The CDR3 DNA is TGTGCCAGCAGTGGACTGCCAGGGGTTTACTACGAGCAGTACTTC.

This chain joins TRBV4-1 and TRBJ2-7; D unclear. CDR1 is MGHRA and CDR2 is YSYEKL in the germline V gene. The CDR3 length is 11 residues. The V and J ends lost 10 bases and 4 bases respectively, with 11 bases between them. CDR3 sequence reads: CATSSGYEQYF. CDR3 in DNA: TGCGCCACCAGTTCCGGGTACGAGCAGTACTTC.

The rearrangement links TRBV15 to TRBJ2-7; D is undetermined. V gave up 3 bases and J gave up 2 bases, with 2 bases separating them. The CDR3 length is 11 residues. CDR1 is LNHNV and CDR2 is YYDKDF in the germline V gene (reference sequence). The CDR3 DNA is TGTGCCACCAGCAGTACCTACGAGCAGTACTTC. Translation: CATSSTYEQYF.

The table lists this clonotype with a few counts. J is TRBJ2-5 and V is TRBV29-1; D remains unclear. V lost 7 bases and J 5 bases, leaving 20 bases between the germline ends. This CDR3 has 14 residues. Germline assignment: CDR1 SQVTM and CDR2 ANQGSEA. The CDR3 region is CSGLGPTDVETQYF. CDR3 bases: TGCAGCGGATTAGGGCCCACGGATGTGGAGACCCAGTACTTC.

The rearrangement uses TRBV6-1 and TRBJ1-6; D is unclear. The CDR3 has 14 amino acids. The V end was cut by 2 bases, the J end by 10 bases, with 12 bases between. The germline V gene encodes CDR1 MNHNS and CDR2 SASEGT. The CDR3 coding sequence is TGTGCCAGCAGTGAACCCACATGGATGTCACCCCTCCACTTT. As protein: CASSEPTWMSPLHF.

The J gene is TRBJ1-5, the V gene TRBV3-1; possible D gene TRBD1, 5 bases. Deletions cut 3 bases from V and 3 bases from J, with 12 bases between. Germline lookup yields CDR1 LGHDT and CDR2 YNNKEL (reference sequence). This CDR3 comprises 15 residues. CDR3 DNA: TGTGCCAGCAGCCAGCAGGGTTATCCCAATCAGCCCCAGCATTTT. Its protein is CASSQQGYPNQPQHF.

This CDR3 reads CASSPGTGGADTEAFF. For the CDR3, the DNA is TGCGCCAGCAGCCCGGGGACAGGGGGCGCGGACACTGAAGCTTTCTTT. The V gene is TRBV5-1, the J gene TRBJ1-1; 12 bases are a match to TRBD1. CDR1 is SGHRS, CDR2 YFSETQ, per germline. After removal of 4 bases from V and 3 bases from J, the junction contained 7 bases not matched to a gene. The CDR3 covers 16 residues.

This clonotype came up once. The J gene is TRBJ2-5, the V gene TRBV28, with TRBD2 as a possible D gene (6 bases). Trimming pared 5 bases from V and 4 bases from J, leaving 17 bases between. Germline V lookup: CDR1 MDHEN, CDR2 SYDVKM. The CDR3 is made up of 15 amino acids. CDR3 region: CASSAGGVLPETQYF. DNA for the CDR3: TGTGCCAGCAGTGCAGGCGGGGTATTGCCAGAGACCCAGTACTTC.

The gene calls are TRBV7-2 and TRBJ2-1, with 13 bases fitting TRBD2. The germline gives CDR1 SGHTA, CDR2 FQGNSA. This CDR3 spans 15 amino acids. Germline trimming cut 6 bases from V and 8 bases from J; bases unmatched to any gene: 7. CDR3 region: CASREGLAGIDEQFF. The CDR3 DNA reads as TGTGCCAGCAGGGAGGGACTAGCGGGAATCGATGAGCAGTTCTTC.

The rearrangement joins TRBV20-1 to TRBJ2-7; 7 bases line up with TRBD2. The germline gives CDR1 DFQATT, CDR2 SNEGSKA (reference sequence). The CDR3 has 15 residues. J lost 10 bases, V lost 3 bases, and 18 bases had no gene match. The CDR3 region has the DNA TGCAGTGCTAGGGGTACGAGCGGGGCCCAAGTAGACCAGTACTTC. Protein: CSARGTSGAQVDQYF.

This clonotype appeared a few times. The chain recombines TRBV5-1 with TRBJ1-1, with 7 bases matching TRBD1. The junction had 10 bases not matched to a gene; V was cut back by 4 bases and J by 4 bases. Germline V lookup: CDR1 SGHRS, CDR2 YFSETQ. The CDR3 consists of 15 residues. Here the CDR3 DNA reads TGCGCCAGCAGCCGACAGGGAACGGGAAGCACTGAAGCTTTCTTT. This codes for CASSRQGTGSTEAFF. The variable domain in full, completed from reference TRBV5-1 and TRBJ1-1, reads KAGVTQTPRYLIKTRGQQVTLSCSPISGHRSVSWYQQTPGQGLQFLFEYFSETQRNKGNFPGRFSGRQFSNSRSEMNVSTLELGDSALYLCASSRQGTGSTEAFFGQGTRLTVV.

A few counts support this clonotype. The gene calls are TRBV20-1 and TRBJ2-7, with 8 bases fitting TRBD2. Unmatched junction bases numbered 11, after V lost 4 bases and J lost 3 bases. The length of the CDR3 is 15 residues. Germline CDR1 DFQATT, CDR2 SNEGSKA (reference sequence). The CDR3: CSAKNPGLVNYEQYF. The CDR3 bases are TGCAGTGCTAAAAACCCGGGACTAGTAAACTACGAGCAGTACTTC.

The chain carries TRBV6-1 and TRBJ1-5; D is perhaps TRBD1 (5 bases). Germline V gene sequence: CDR1 MNHNS, CDR2 SASEGT. Trimming stripped 3 bases from V and 6 bases from J, with 15 bases between. CDR3 size: 15 residues. CDR3 in amino acids: CASSDLGQGGQPQHF. The DNA of the CDR3 is TGTGCCAGCAGTGATCTGGGGCAGGGCGGTCAGCCCCAGCATTTT.

This clonotype was picked up a small number of times. V and J are TRBV5-1 and TRBJ1-5; possible D gene TRBD1, 6 bases. Germline V gene sequence: CDR1 SGHRS, CDR2 YFSETQ. The CDR3 spans 14 residues. V lost 0 bases to trimming and J lost 4 bases, with 8 bases between them. This chain's CDR3 is CASSLAGQNQPQHF. Written as DNA, the CDR3 is TGCGCCAGCAGCTTGGCCGGACAGAATCAGCCCCAGCATTTT.

The chain links TRBV7-2 to TRBJ1-6; 9 bases agree with TRBD1. Germline CDR1 is SGHTA and CDR2 is FQGNSA. The junction had 15 bases not matched to a gene; V was cut back by 5 bases and J by 7 bases. CDR3 length: 18 residues. For the CDR3, the DNA is TGTACCAGCAGCCGCTACTTCGGGACAGGGAAGACAAATTCACCCCTCCACTTT. Protein: CTSSRYFGTGKTNSPLHF.

J is TRBJ1-2 and V is TRBV6-1; D remains unclear. V lost 3 bases and J 5 bases, leaving 16 bases between the germline ends. In germline, CDR1 is MNHNS, CDR2 SASEGT. CDR3 size: 15 residues. This CDR3 is CASSDRMPRGYGYTF. DNA for the CDR3: TGTGCCAGCAGTGATCGGATGCCCCGCGGTTATGGCTACACCTTC.

The chain uses TRBV6-6 and TRBJ1-4; a possible D gene is TRBD1 (6 bases). The CDR3 has 15 residues. CDR1 MNHNY and CDR2 SVGAGI come from the germline V gene (reference sequence). Trimming left V 6 bases short and J 5 bases short, with 16 bases between. This CDR3 is CASRGDKRENEKLFF. CDR3 DNA sequence: TGTGCCAGCAGAGGGGACAAAAGGGAGAATGAAAAACTGTTTTTT.

This clonotype was observed a few times. The CDR3 DNA follows: TGCAGTGCCGGCGGCTCCTACGATACGCAGTATTTT. Translating it yields CSAGGSYDTQYF. This chain joins TRBV20-1 and TRBJ2-3; D gene unclear. CDR1 DFQATT and CDR2 SNEGSKA come from the germline V gene (reference sequence). Trimming shortened V by 6 bases and J by 6 bases, and 13 bases separated the two germline ends. There are 12 residues in the CDR3.

A few counts support this clonotype. The J gene is TRBJ2-1, the V gene TRBV6-1, with 10 positions matching TRBD2. Germline values: CDR1 MNHNS, CDR2 SASEGT. The CDR3 totals 16 residues. The V and J ends lost 2 bases and 5 bases, in that order; junction bases with no gene match: 6. The CDR3 DNA reads TGTGCCAGCAGTGAACCTGGACTAGCGGAGAACAATGAGCAGTTCTTC. This gives the protein CASSEPGLAENNEQFF.

This rearrangement joins TRBV6-1 to TRBJ2-7, with TRBD1 identical over 10 bases. The CDR3 sequence is 16 residues long. The germline CDR1 and CDR2 sequences are MNHNS and SASEGT. Trimming took 8 bases from V and 2 from J; bases not matched to a gene: 12. In DNA, the CDR3 is TGTGCCAGCGGGGGTACTCCGGGACAGGGGACCTACGAGCAGTACTTC. Translation gives CASGGTPGQGTYEQYF.

The chain combines TRBV19 with TRBJ1-2; 9 bases line up with TRBD1. J was trimmed by 4 bases and V by 4 bases; bases with no gene match: 7. The CDR3 is 15 residues long. Per the germline V gene, CDR1 is LNHDA and CDR2 is SQIVND (reference sequence). The CDR3, as DNA: TGTGCCAGTAGTACGCTCGGACAGGGGATCTATGGCTACACCTTC. Amino acids: CASSTLGQGIYGYTF.

This clonotype was detected a few times. The rearrangement uses TRBV2 and TRBJ2-3, with 7 bases fitting TRBD2. The CDR3 has 13 residues. Trimming cost V 4 bases and J 4 bases; bases outside gene matches: 2. Germline lookup yields CDR1 SNHLY and CDR2 FYNNEI. The CDR3 here is CASSVAGADTQYF. In nucleotides, the CDR3 is TGTGCCAGCAGTGTTGCGGGGGCAGATACGCAGTATTTT.

There are a few counts of this clonotype. This chain uses TRBV6-5 with TRBJ1-6; TRBD1 agrees at 9 bases. The J segment lost 0 bases and the V segment lost 6 bases, leaving 3 bases of the junction unmatched. CDR1 and CDR2 from the germline V gene are MNHEY and SVGAGI. The CDR3 runs 16 residues. Here the CDR3 DNA reads TGTGCCAGCAGGACAGGGGGAAACTCCTATAATTCACCCCTCCACTTT. Amino acid sequence: CASRTGGNSYNSPLHF.